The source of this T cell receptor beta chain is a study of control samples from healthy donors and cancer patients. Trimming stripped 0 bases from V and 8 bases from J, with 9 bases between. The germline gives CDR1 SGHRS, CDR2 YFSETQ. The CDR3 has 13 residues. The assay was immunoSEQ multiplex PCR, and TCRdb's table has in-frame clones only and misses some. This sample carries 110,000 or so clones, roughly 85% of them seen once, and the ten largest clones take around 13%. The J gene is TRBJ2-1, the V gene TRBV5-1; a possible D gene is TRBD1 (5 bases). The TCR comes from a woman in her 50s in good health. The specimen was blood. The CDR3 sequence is CASSLARDDEQFF. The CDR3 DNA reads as TGCGCCAGCAGCTTGGCCAGGGATGATGAGCAGTTCTTC.